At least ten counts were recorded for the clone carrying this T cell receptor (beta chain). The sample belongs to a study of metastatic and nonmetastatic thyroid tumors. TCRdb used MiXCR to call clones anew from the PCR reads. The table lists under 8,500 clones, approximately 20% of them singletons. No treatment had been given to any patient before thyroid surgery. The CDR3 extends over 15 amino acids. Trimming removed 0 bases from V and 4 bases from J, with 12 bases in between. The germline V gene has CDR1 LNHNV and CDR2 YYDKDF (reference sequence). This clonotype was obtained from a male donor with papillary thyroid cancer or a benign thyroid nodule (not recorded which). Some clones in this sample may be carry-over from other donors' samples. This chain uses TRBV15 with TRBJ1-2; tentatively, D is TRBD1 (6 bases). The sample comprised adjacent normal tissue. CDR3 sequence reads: CATSREGAAGYGYTF. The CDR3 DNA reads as TGTGCCACCAGCAGAGAGGGGGCAGCGGGCTATGGCTACACCTTC.